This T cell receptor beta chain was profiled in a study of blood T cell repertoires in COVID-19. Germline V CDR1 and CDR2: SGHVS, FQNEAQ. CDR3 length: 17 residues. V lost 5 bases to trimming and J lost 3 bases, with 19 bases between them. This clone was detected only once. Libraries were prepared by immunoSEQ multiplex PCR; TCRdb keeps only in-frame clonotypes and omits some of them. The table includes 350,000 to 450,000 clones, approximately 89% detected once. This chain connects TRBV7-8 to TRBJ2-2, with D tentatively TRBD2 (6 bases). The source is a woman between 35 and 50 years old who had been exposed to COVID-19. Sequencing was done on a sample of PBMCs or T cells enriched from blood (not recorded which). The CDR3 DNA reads TGTGCCAGCAGCCCTACCTCAAGCGGGTCTTACACCGGGGAGCTGTTTTTT. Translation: CASSPTSSGSYTGELFF.